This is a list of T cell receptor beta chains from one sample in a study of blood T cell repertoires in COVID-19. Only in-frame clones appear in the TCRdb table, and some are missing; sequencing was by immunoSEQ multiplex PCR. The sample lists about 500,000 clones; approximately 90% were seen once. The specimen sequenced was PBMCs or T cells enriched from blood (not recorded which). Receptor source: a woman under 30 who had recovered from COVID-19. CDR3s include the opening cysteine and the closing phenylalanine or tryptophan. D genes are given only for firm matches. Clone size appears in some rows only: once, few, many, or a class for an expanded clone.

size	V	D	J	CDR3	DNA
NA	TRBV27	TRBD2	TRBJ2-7	CASSSGTRGSEQYF	TGTGCCAGCAGTTCCGGGACTAGAGGTAGTGAGCAGTACTTC
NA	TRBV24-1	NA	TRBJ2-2	CATSDPGTSGELFF	TGTGCCACCAGTGACCCGGGGACAAGCGGGGAGCTGTTTTTT
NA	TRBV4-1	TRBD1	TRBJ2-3	CASSLGQGFDTQYF	TGCGCCAGCAGCCTTGGACAGGGATTTGATACGCAGTATTTT
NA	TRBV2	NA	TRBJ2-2	CASSERGGELFF	TGTGCCAGCAGTGAACGAGGGGGGGAGCTGTTTTTT
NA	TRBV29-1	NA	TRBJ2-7	CSVEQARGSYEQYF	TGCAGCGTTGAACAGGCAAGGGGATCCTACGAGCAGTACTTC
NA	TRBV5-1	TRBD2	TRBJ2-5	CASSSELGREETQYF	TGCGCCAGCAGTTCGGAGCTGGGGAGGGAGGAGACCCAGTACTTC
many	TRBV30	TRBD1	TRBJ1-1	CAWSHRGGAFF	TGTGCCTGGAGCCACAGGGGGGGAGCTTTCTTT
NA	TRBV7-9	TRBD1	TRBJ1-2	CASGHTGEDGYTF	TGTGCCAGCGGACACACAGGGGAGGATGGCTACACCTTC
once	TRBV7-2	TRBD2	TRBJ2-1	CASSSMPGLAGHNEQFF	TGTGCCAGCAGCTCAATGCCAGGGCTAGCGGGGCACAATGAGCAGTTCTTC
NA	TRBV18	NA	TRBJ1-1	CASSPPGGGLPNTEAFF	TGTGCCAGCTCACCACCAGGGGGGGGACTCCCCAACACTGAAGCTTTCTTT
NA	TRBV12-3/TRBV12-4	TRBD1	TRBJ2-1	CASSSTGDEQFF	TGTGCCAGCAGTTCCACAGGGGATGAGCAGTTCTTC
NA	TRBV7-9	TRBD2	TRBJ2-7	CASSLGSASGFYEQYF	TGTGCCAGCAGCCTTGGCTCGGCTAGCGGGTTCTACGAGCAGTACTTC
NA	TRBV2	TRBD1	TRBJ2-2	CASLRDRDTGELFF	TGTGCCAGCCTCCGGGACAGAGACACCGGGGAGCTGTTTTTT
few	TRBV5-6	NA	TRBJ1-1	CASSHDEGRMNTEAFF	TGTGCCAGCAGCCACGACGAGGGGAGGATGAACACTGAAGCTTTCTTT
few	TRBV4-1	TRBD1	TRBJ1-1	CASSQNYRGRGTEAFF	TGCGCCAGCAGCCAGAATTACAGGGGTCGGGGGACTGAAGCTTTCTTT
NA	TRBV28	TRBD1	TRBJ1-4	CASSPRTGGSEKLFF	TGTGCCAGCAGTCCTAGGACAGGGGGGAGTGAAAAACTGTTTTTT
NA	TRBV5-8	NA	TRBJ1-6	CASSFSGDSPLHF	TGTGCCAGCAGCTTCTCTGGAGATTCACCCCTCCACTTT
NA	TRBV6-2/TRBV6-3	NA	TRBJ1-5	CASSYTVSGGIESNQPQHF	TGTGCCAGCAGTTACACAGTATCGGGGGGGATCGAGAGCAATCAGCCCCAGCATTTT
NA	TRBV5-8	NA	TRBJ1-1	CASSLEGLNTEAFF	TGTGCCAGCAGCTTGGAGGGGCTGAACACTGAAGCTTTCTTT
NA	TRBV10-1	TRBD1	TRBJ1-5	CASSEWAHKLDRVRLVSNQPQHF	TGCGCCAGCAGTGAGTGGGCCCATAAACTCGACAGGGTGCGCCTTGTAAGCAATCAGCCCCAGCATTTT
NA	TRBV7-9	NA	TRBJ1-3	CASSPREASGSGNTIYF	TGTGCCAGCAGCCCCCGGGAGGCGTCGGGGTCTGGAAACACCATATATTTT
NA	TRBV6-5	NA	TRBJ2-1	CASRGVLYNEQFF	TGTGCCAGCAGGGGCGTACTTTACAATGAGCAGTTCTTC
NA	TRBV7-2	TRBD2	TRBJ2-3	CASSNRVLAGGSDTQYF	TGTGCCAGCAGTAACAGGGTCCTAGCGGGGGGGAGCGATACGCAGTATTTT
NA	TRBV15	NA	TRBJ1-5	CATSRGGQGRGRQPQHF	TGTGCCACCAGCAGAGGGGGGCAGGGCAGGGGCCGTCAGCCCCAGCATTTT
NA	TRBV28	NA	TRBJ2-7	CASPPSIGNLVSYEQYF	TGTGCCAGCCCACCCTCGATCGGTAATCTCGTATCCTACGAGCAGTACTTC
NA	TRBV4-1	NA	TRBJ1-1	CASSQVQGGDTEAFF	TGCGCCAGCAGCCAAGTACAGGGAGGGGACACTGAAGCTTTCTTT
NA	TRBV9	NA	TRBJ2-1	CASSVAHNEQFF	TGTGCCAGCAGCGTGGCCCATAATGAGCAGTTCTTC